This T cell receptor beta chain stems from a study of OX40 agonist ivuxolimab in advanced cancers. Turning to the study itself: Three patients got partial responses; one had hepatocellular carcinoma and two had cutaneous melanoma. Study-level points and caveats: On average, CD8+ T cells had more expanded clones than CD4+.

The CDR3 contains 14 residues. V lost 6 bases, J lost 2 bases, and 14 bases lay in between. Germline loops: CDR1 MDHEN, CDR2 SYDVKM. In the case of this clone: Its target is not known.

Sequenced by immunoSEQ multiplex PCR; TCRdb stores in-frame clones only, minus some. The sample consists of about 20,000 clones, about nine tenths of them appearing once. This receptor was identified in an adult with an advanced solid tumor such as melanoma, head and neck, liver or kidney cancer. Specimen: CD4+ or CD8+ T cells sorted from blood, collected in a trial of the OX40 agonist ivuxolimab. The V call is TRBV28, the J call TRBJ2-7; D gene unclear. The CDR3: CASSLRSVTYEQYF. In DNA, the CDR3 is TGTGCCAGCAGCCTCCGATCGGTCACCTACGAGCAGTACTTC.